These 6 T cell receptor beta chains were sequenced from one sample in a study of T cell repertoires in cytomegalovirus infection. Antigen specificity for these receptors is unknown. In TCRdb, the reads were re-called with MiXCR into one record per CDR3 protein. The repertoire holds 640,000 or so distinct CDR3 sequences, with approximately 33% as singletons. The input for sequencing was cultured PBMCs, taken from culture after CMV antigen stimulation. All receptors derive from a human donor in good health (CMV status not recorded). Some clones in this sample may be carry-over from other donors' samples.

The DNA of the CDR3 is TGTGCCAGCTCACGGGACCCTTTATTCACAGATACGCAGTATTTT. Encoded protein: CASSRDPLFTDTQYF. The chain couples TRBV18 to TRBJ2-3; D assignment may be TRBD1 or TRBD2 (5 bases each). V was cut by 4 bases and J by 2 bases, with 13 bases left in between. Germline lookup yields CDR1 KGHSH and CDR2 LQKENI. The CDR3 loop spans 15 amino acids.

The chain recombines TRBV6-2 or TRBV6-3 with TRBJ2-3; 8 positions match TRBD1. Trimming took 6 bases from V and 4 from J; bases not matched to a gene: 6. CDR3 length: 14 residues. The germline V gene has CDR1 MNHEY and CDR2 SVGEGT. This chain's CDR3 is CASRIDRGADTQYF. The CDR3 DNA is TGTGCCAGCAGAATCGACAGGGGCGCAGATACGCAGTATTTT.

The genes are TRBV5-4 and TRBJ2-2; D might be TRBD1 (5 bases). V lost 3 bases to trimming and J lost 5 bases, with 11 bases between them. The CDR3 contains 14 residues. Germline assignment: CDR1 SGHNT and CDR2 YYREEE (reference sequence). The CDR3 DNA reads TGTGCCAGCAGCTCAGGGATGAGAACCGGGGAGCTGTTTTTT. Translation gives CASSSGMRTGELFF.

The chain carries TRBV20-1 and TRBJ2-7, with D perhaps matching TRBD1 (6 bases). The V gene lost 4 bases and the J gene lost 3 bases, with 10 bases spanning the gap. CDR3 length: 12 residues. Germline V gene data show CDR1 as DFQATT and CDR2 as SNEGSKA (reference sequence). CDR3 region: CSATPGDYEQYF. The CDR3 DNA is TGCAGTGCTACCCCAGGGGACTACGAGCAGTACTTC.

This clonotype appeared a single time. The V call is TRBV4-1, the J call TRBJ2-3; TRBD2 matches 14 bases. The ends lost 8 bases at V and 5 bases at J; junction bases unmatched: 12. The CDR3 runs to 17 residues. Germline V gives CDR1 MGHRA, CDR2 YSYEKL. DNA of the CDR3: TGCGCCAGCGGACTAGCGGGAGGTCGGGGGGTTAGAGATACGCAGTATTTT. Its protein product is CASGLAGGRGVRDTQYF.

This clonotype is a singleton in its sample. The chain employs TRBV5-4 and TRBJ2-5; tentative D call: TRBD1 (7 bases). Germline CDR1 SGHNT, CDR2 YYREEE (reference sequence). The CDR3 consists of 13 residues. V lost 4 bases, J lost 6 bases, and 13 bases lay in between. Here the CDR3 DNA reads TGTGCCAGCAGCCCAGGGGGGCCTCAGACCCAGTACTTC. It specifies CASSPGGPQTQYF.